This TCR beta chain was identified during a study of blood T cell repertoires in COVID-19. Across the whole study: Spain, Italy and the United States supplied samples that represented acute and convalescent COVID-19. PBMCs, B-cell-depleted T cells, or T cells provided the cDNA or gDNA that made up the material.

Germline V gives CDR1 SQVTM, CDR2 ANQGSEA. V lost 3 bases to trimming and J lost 1 base, with 9 bases between them. This CDR3 spans 13 amino acids. Assay used: immunoSEQ multiplex PCR; TCRdb lists only in-frame clones, some missing. The sample carries roughly 260,000 clones, about 90% recorded once. This clonotype was obtained from a woman aged 45-60 years who had recovered from COVID-19. Sequencing was performed on peripheral blood. J is TRBJ1-1 and V is TRBV29-1, with a weak D call TRBD1 (6 bases). CDR3 DNA sequence: TGCAGCGTTGAGGGGGCTCCGAACACTGAAGCTTTCTTT. Translating gives CSVEGAPNTEAFF.